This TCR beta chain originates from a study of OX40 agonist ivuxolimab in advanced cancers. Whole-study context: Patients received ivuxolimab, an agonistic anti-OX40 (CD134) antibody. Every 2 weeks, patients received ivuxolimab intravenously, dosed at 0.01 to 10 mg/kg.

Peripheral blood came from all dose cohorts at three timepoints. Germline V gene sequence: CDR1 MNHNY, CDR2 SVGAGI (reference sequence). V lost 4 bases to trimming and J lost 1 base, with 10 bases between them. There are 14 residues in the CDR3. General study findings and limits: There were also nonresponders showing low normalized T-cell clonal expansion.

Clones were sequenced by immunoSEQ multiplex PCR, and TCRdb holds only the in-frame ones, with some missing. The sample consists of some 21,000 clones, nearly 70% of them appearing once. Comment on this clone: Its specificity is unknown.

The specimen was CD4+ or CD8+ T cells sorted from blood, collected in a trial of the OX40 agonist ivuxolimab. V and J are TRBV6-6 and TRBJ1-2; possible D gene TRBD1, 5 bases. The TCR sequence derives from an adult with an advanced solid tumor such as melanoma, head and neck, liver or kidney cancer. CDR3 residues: CASSSLGDNYGYTF. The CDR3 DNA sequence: TGTGCCAGCAGTTCCCTGGGGGATAACTATGGCTACACCTTC.